This T cell receptor beta chain was identified in a study of metastatic and nonmetastatic thyroid tumors. Study summary: From malignant and benign thyroid patients, repertoires in blood and in tumor or nodule tissue were compared.

This clone was observed at least ten times. Patients underwent thyroid surgery, and none had received any treatment before it. TCRdb recomputed clones from the PCR reads via MiXCR. The sample comprises about 59,000 clones, 15% to 20% of which are singletons, and roughly a tenth rests with the top ten. The sequence came from a male donor with papillary thyroid cancer or a benign thyroid nodule (not recorded which). Some clones in this sample may be carry-over from other donors' samples. The specimen sequenced was blood.

The CDR3 region is CASRPLGTDTQYF. DNA for the CDR3: TGTGCCAGCAGGCCCCTCGGCACAGATACGCAGTATTTT. The gene calls are TRBV14 and TRBJ2-3; D call uncertain. Germline-derived CDR1 and CDR2 are SGHDN and FVKESK. Between the trimmed V and J ends, which lost 6 bases and 1 base, there was a span of 8 bases. CDR3 length equals 13 residues.